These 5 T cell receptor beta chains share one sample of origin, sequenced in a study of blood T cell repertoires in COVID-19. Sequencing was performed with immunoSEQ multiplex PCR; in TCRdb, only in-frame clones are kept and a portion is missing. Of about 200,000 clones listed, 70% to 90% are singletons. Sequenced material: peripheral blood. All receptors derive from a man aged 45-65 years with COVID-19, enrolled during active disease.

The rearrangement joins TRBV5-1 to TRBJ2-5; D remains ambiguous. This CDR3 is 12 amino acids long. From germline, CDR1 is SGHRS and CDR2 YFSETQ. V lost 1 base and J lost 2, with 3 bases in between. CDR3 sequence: CASSLSQETQYF. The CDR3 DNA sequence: TGCGCCAGCAGCTTGTCTCAAGAGACCCAGTACTTC.

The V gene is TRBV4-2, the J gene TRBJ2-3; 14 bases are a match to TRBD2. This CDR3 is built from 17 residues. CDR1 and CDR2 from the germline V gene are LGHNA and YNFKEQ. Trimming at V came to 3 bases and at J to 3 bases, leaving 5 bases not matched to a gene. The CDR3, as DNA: TGTGCCAGCAGCCAGACTAGCGGGGGGGGAAGTACAGATACGCAGTATTTT. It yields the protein CASSQTSGGGSTDTQYF.

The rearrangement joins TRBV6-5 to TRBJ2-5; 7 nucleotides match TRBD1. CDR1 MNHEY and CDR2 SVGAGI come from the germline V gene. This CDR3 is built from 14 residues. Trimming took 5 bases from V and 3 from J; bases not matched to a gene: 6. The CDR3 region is CASSTDRLEETQYF. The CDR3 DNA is TGTGCCAGCAGTACGGACAGGTTGGAAGAGACCCAGTACTTC.

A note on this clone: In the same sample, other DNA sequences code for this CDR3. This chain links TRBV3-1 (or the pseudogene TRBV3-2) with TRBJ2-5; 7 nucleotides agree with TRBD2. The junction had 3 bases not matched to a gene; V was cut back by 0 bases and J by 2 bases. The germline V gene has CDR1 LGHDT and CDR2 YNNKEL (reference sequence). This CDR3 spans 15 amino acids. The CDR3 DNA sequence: TGTGCCAGCAGCCAAGATTGGCGGGGGCAAGAGACCCAGTACTTC. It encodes CASSQDWRGQETQYF.

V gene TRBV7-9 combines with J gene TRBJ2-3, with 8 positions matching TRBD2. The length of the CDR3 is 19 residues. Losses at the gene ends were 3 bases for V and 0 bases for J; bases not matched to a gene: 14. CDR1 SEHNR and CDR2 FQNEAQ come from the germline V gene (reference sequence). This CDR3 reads CASSFRGGTGPRSTDTQYF. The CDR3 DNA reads TGTGCCAGCAGCTTCCGGGGGGGAACCGGGCCGAGAAGCACAGATACGCAGTATTTT. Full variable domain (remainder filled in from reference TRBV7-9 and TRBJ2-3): DTGVSQNPRHKITKRGQNVTFRCDPISEHNRLYWYRQTLGQGPEFLTYFQNEAQLEKSRLLSDRFSAERPKGSFSTLEIQRTEQGDSAMYLCASSFRGGTGPRSTDTQYFGPGTRLTVL.